The rows below give T cell receptor beta chains drawn from one sample of a study of OX40 agonist ivuxolimab in advanced cancers. TCRdb's table, derived via immunoSEQ multiplex PCR, lists solely in-frame clones and lacks some. The sample has roughly 75,000 clones, over 90% seen once. This sample comprised CD4+ or CD8+ T cells sorted from blood, obtained in a trial of the OX40 agonist ivuxolimab. These receptors came from an adult with an advanced solid tumor such as melanoma, head and neck, liver or kidney cancer. Each CDR3 is given with its conserved first and last residue. D genes are given only for firm matches.

TRBJ2-7 TRBV14 TRBD2 CASSHETGTSESYEQYF
TRBJ2-7 TRBV5-4 TRBD2 CASSLASLAAEQYF
TRBJ1-5 TRBV6-5 NA CASSPTNQAPQHF
TRBJ2-6 TRBV9 NA CASSVSASGANVLTF
TRBJ2-1 TRBV7-8 NA CASSPLAPSYDEQFF
TRBJ1-2 TRBV2 TRBD1 CASGQDVRGYTF
TRBJ2-7 TRBV27 TRBD2 CATSTSGGVLGYEQYF
TRBJ2-1 TRBV6-1 NA CASSETSSYEQFF
NA TRBV6-5 TRBD2 CASTQTGGSYEQYF
TRBJ2-1 TRBV7-8 NA CASSPRGGPDEEQFF
TRBJ1-1 TRBV6-6 NA CASSYSVQTEAFF
TRBJ2-1 TRBV7-6 TRBD2 CASSLTGGGDRGNEQFF
TRBJ2-7 TRBV12-5 TRBD1 CASQDRGPYEQYF
TRBJ1-2 TRBV27 NA CASSFSGFYGYTF
TRBJ2-1 TRBV29-1 NA CSVVGGDWNEQFF
TRBJ2-7 TRBV30 TRBD2 CAWSESGGSNYEQYF
TRBJ2-5 TRBV4-1 NA CASSQDESGSPQETQYF
TRBJ2-2 TRBV5-4 NA CASSLVGATGELFF
TRBJ1-6 TRBV25-1 NA CASSVGGNSPLHF
TRBJ2-4 TRBV2 TRBD2 CASSEKSGAYKNIQYF
TRBJ2-3 TRBV15 TRBD2 CATSSPYLAGATDTQYF
TRBJ2-3 TRBV6-5 NA CASSYGGLDTQYF
TRBJ1-3 TRBV4-1 TRBD1 CASSQETGAFSGNTIYF
TRBJ2-7 TRBV6-6 NA CASSYSMDLAEQYF
TRBJ1-1 TRBV11-2 NA CASSPSGGSTEAFF
TRBJ2-7 TRBV29-1 NA CSVEEGFSEQYF
TRBJ2-1 TRBV29-1 NA CSVDVNEQFF
TRBJ1-2 TRBV5-1 NA CASSLWGDGYTF
TRBJ1-2 TRBV28 NA CASSVGGAYGYTF
TRBJ1-2 TRBV7-8 NA CASSLNLGTYGYTF
TRBJ2-3 TRBV9 TRBD2 CASSPRGAGGPTDTQYF
TRBJ1-4 TRBV28 NA CASSLGVSWEKLFF
TRBJ1-1 TRBV21-1 NA CASNSGHPNTEAFF
TRBJ2-1 TRBV27 TRBD1 CASSRRTGEQFF
TRBJ1-2 TRBV7-9 TRBD1 CASSGPWTGTNYGYTF
TRBJ1-1 TRBV19 NA CASSVQTGGGTEAFF
TRBJ1-4 TRBV2 NA CASSGGGSDEKLFF